This entry concerns a single T cell receptor beta chain. This clonotype was counted a few times. Its antigen is currently not known. No base qualities exist here, and no much larger clone lies one base off it. The source of the sample is a study of post-analysis software for immune sequencing data (dated by TCRdb to the mid-2010s). Study-level background: Recorded disease courses included relapsing-remitting, secondary progressive and progressive-relapsing multiple sclerosis, with some patients lacking subtype annotation. Patient repertoires were compared against about a dozen previously published healthy control repertoires from donors aged about 6 to 28 years. A subset of samples was prepared in parallel using single-end sample barcoding, then pooled and co-amplified after Illumina adapter ligation. General findings and caveats noted by the study authors: Compared with controls, multiple sclerosis patients had significantly lower normalized Chao1 diversity, a finding suggesting substantial peripheral T-cell clonal expansion. Direct clustering with F measure showed strong co-clustering of samples prepared in the same batch, prompting a batch-effect correction. The multiple sclerosis patient group was slightly younger than the control group.

To demonstrate the VDJtools post-analysis software, TCR beta repertoires were profiled from the peripheral blood of 13 young patients with multiple sclerosis. The multiple sclerosis patients were children and adolescents between about 6 and 16 years of age. Libraries were made using PCR. Sequencing instrument: Illumina HiSeq 2500. Unique molecular identifiers were incorporated into TCR beta cDNA libraries to reduce PCR and sequencing biases. Some 500,000 cDNA molecules were obtained for every 1 to 10 million input T cells, so each molecule roughly corresponded to one T cell. The patient libraries were prepared and sequenced using the same protocol as the earlier healthy control dataset. Within a given batch, samples were prepared together, multiplexed and sequenced on the same HiSeq lane. The published analysis was carried out like this. MIGEC was used to process the raw barcoded reads, and molecular identifier groups with only a single read were discarded before consensus assembly and CDR3 extraction. Clonotype tables were post-analysed with VDJtools, normalizing diversity by down-sampling all datasets to the smallest sample size. Repertoire overlap clustering matched CDR3 amino acid but not nucleotide sequences to correct batch-related cross-sample contamination. TCRdb passed the public sequencing reads through fastp at Q25 and MiXCR, retaining productive beta sequences. Every CDR3 protein is listed once, alongside the most common genes and DNA of its rows. These V and J calls rely on TCRdb rather than the paper's analysis. The sample data list roughly 670,000 distinct CDR3 sequences, and 55% to 70% of these were observed just once. In total, the top ten clones hold around 11% of the sample.

The TCR comes from a girl aged 2 to 9 with multiple sclerosis. The sample consisted of blood.

The DNA sequence is TGTGCCAGCAGCTTCGAGCACAACACTGAAGCTTTCTTT. Its protein is CASSFEHNTEAFF. This sequence uses TRBV5-5 and TRBJ1-1, with no reliable assignment of the D segment. The trim is 2 bases for V and 2 bases for J, with a gap of 7 bases between the germline ends. Spanning cysteine to phenylalanine, the CDR3 consists of 13 amino acids. The sequence is cut down to CDR3 DNA, 39 bases in frame from base 1. CDR1 and CDR2, looked up from the germline V gene (reference sequence), are SGHKS and YYEKEE.